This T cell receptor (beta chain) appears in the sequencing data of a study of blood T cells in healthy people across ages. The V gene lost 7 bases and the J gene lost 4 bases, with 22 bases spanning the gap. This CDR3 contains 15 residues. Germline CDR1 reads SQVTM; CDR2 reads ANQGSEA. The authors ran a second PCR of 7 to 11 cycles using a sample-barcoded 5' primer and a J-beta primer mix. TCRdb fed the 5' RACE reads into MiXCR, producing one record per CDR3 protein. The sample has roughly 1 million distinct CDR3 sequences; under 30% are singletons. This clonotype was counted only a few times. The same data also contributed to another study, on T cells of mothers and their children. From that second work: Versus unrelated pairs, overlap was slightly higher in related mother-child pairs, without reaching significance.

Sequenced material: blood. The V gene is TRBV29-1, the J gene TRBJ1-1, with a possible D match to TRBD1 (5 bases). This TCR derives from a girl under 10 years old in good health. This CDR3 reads CSAVRLDRTSTEAFF. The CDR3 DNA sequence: TGCAGCGCAGTACGACTAGACAGAACCTCCACTGAAGCTTTCTTT.